This T cell receptor (beta chain) is from a study of prognosis after radiotherapy for stage I lung cancer. Study as a whole: The period between early 2018 and January 2019 saw the enrollment of stage I non-small cell lung cancer patients.

In its sample, this clonotype was seen many times. Antigen: not known. Study-wide points: Gene usage, both TRBV and TRBJ, reportedly differed between patients with metastases and patients without them.

V lost 0 bases, J lost 7 bases, and 20 bases lay in between. The CDR3 loop spans 16 amino acids. CDR1 is GTSNPN, CDR2 SVGIG, per germline (reference sequence). It was by two-round multiplex PCR that TCR beta CDR3 was amplified from genomic DNA. First-round PCR amplification was performed with primers specific to each TRBV and TRBJ gene. TCRdb re-called the multiplex PCR reads with MiXCR, one entry per CDR3 protein. The sample shows about 18,000 distinct CDR3 sequences, 25% to 30% of them seen only once. The clonotype comes from a donor over 45 with non-small cell lung cancer. The starting material was PBMCs, obtained before or after stereotactic body radiation therapy (not recorded which). The genes are TRBV30 and TRBJ2-3; tentatively, D is TRBD2 (6 bases). CDR3 region: CAWSVPSSGSLYTQYF. The CDR3 DNA sequence: TGTGCCTGGAGTGTACCGAGTAGCGGTTCCCTATATACGCAGTATTTT. The variable domain in full, completed from reference TRBV30 and TRBJ2-3, reads SQTIHQWPATLVQPVGSPLSLECTVEGTSNPNLYWYRQAAGRGLQLLFYSVGIGQISSEVPQNLSASRPQDRQFILSSKKLLLSDSGFYLCAWSVPSSGSLYTQYFGPGTRLTVL.